This T cell receptor beta chain emerged from a study of cytomegalovirus exposure and HLA in healthy donors. Points from the study as a whole: Accurate prediction of HLA-A and HLA-B alleles (for most subjects) was reportedly achieved from TCR beta sequences. Sequencing artifact likely explains a cluster of highly shared sequence variants. The listing of approximately 160 TCR beta chains classed them as cytomegalovirus-associated.

A remark on this clone: The antigen is unknown.

CDR1 SGHAT and CDR2 FQNNGV come from the germline V gene. The CDR3 length is 14 residues. Trimming took 2 bases from V and 6 from J, leaving 8 bases between them. PCR used 60 Vbeta primers and 13 Jbeta primers. The protocol was immunoSEQ multiplex PCR, while the TCRdb copy is restricted to in-frame clones and leaves out a portion. Of 150,000 to 200,000 clones listed, 80% are singletons. The sample consisted of PBMCs. The chain links TRBV11-2 to TRBJ1-6, with a tentative D call TRBD1 (5 bases). The TCR comes from a boy younger than 18 in good health and CMV-seronegative. The CDR3 sequence: CASSLRGGNSPLHF. The CDR3 bases are TGTGCCAGCAGCTTAAGGGGCGGTAATTCACCCCTCCACTTT.